Shown below are 32 T cell receptor beta chains from a single sample sequenced in a study of control samples from healthy donors and cancer patients. TCRdb's copy holds only in-frame clones and misses some; the assay was immunoSEQ multiplex PCR. Counted here are 120,000 or so clones, approximately 94% occurring once; the ten biggest clones make up roughly 1.7%. Sequencing used PBMCs. The receptors were gathered from a man aged 45-60 years with head and neck cancer.

V is TRBV2 and J is TRBJ1-1, with D uncertain. The CDR3 spans 12 residues. Trimming took off 7 bases at V and 4 bases at J, with 10 bases between the two ends. CDR1 and CDR2 from the germline V gene are SNHLY and FYNNEI. CDR3 nucleotide sequence: TGTGCCAGCACCCGAGCAGTCACTGAAGCTTTCTTT. It translates to CASTRAVTEAFF.

This sequence joins TRBV6-5 and TRBJ1-1; the D gene is possibly TRBD1 (6 bases). From germline, CDR1 is MNHEY and CDR2 SVGAGI. V dropped 6 bases and J dropped 4 bases, with 9 bases sitting between them. The CDR3 contains 12 residues. The CDR3 reads CASREGGTEAFF. The CDR3 bases are TGTGCCAGCAGGGAGGGGGGCACTGAAGCTTTCTTT.

V is TRBV7-9 and J is TRBJ2-7, with 8 bases fitting TRBD2. This CDR3 contains 14 residues. The germline V gene has CDR1 SEHNR and CDR2 FQNEAQ (reference sequence). V lost 5 bases, J lost 2 bases, and 5 bases stayed unmatched. Written as DNA, the CDR3 is TGTGCCAGCAGCCTAGGACTAGCCGCCTACGAGCAGTACTTC. This codes for CASSLGLAAYEQYF.

This chain uses TRBV25-1 with TRBJ1-4, with D maybe TRBD1 (6 bases). The CDR3 has 17 amino acids. Germline CDR1 reads MGHDK; CDR2 reads SYGVNS. V lost 1 base and J 4 bases, leaving 16 bases between the germline ends. DNA for the CDR3: TGTGCCAGCAGTGAATCGATTTCGAGGACAGATAATGAAAAACTGTTTTTT. Translated: CASSESISRTDNEKLFF.

This sequence joins TRBV11-3 and TRBJ2-2, with 7 bases aligning to TRBD1. This CDR3 spans 15 amino acids. The V gene end was trimmed by 3 bases and the J gene end by 3 bases; junction bases not matched to a gene: 4. Germline V gene sequence: CDR1 SGHNT, CDR2 YENEEA. The CDR3 spells CASSLGTGDTGELFF. Written as DNA, the CDR3 is TGTGCCAGCAGCTTGGGTACAGGGGACACCGGGGAGCTGTTTTTT. Full variable domain (remainder filled in from reference TRBV11-3 and TRBJ2-2): EAGVVQSPRYKIIEKKQPVAFWCNPISGHNTLYWYLQNLGQGPELLIRYENEEAVDDSQLPKDRFSAERLKGVDSTLKIQPAELGDSAVYLCASSLGTGDTGELFFGEGSRLTVL.

This clone was counted once. The V call is TRBV30, the J call TRBJ2-2; D could derive from TRBD1 or TRBD2 (5 bases each). CDR1 GTSNPN and CDR2 SVGIG come from the germline V gene (reference sequence). CDR3 length equals 14 residues. Trimming took 4 bases from V and 4 from J, leaving 13 bases between them. CDR3: CAWIRGAGTGELFF. The CDR3 DNA sequence: TGTGCCTGGATTCGAGGGGCGGGCACCGGGGAGCTGTTTTTT.

The V and J genes are TRBV6-5 and TRBJ1-2, with TRBD1 matching over 7 bases. The J segment lost 6 bases and the V segment lost 4 bases, leaving 14 bases of the junction unmatched. The CDR3 is made up of 16 amino acids. Germline-derived CDR1 and CDR2 are MNHEY and SVGAGI. As DNA, the CDR3 is TGTGCCAGCAGTTCGCCCAGGAGCGGGACAGAACATGGCTACACCTTC. Protein product: CASSSPRSGTEHGYTF.

This CDR3 is CATSPKGIWLDTEAFF. For the CDR3, the DNA is TGTGCCACCAGCCCTAAGGGTATATGGTTGGACACTGAAGCTTTCTTT. The J gene is TRBJ1-1, the V gene TRBV15, with D unresolved. The V gene lost 5 bases and the J gene lost 3 bases, with 19 bases spanning the gap. The CDR3 loop spans 16 amino acids. Germline V gene data show CDR1 as LNHNV and CDR2 as YYDKDF (reference sequence).

This clone is a singleton in its sample. CDR3 region: CASTRDGLRNQPQHF. The CDR3 nucleotides are TGTGCCAGCACCAGGGACGGGCTCCGCAATCAGCCCCAGCATTTT. This chain connects TRBV9 to TRBJ1-5, with a possible D match to TRBD1 (5 bases). CDR1 and CDR2 (germline): SGDLS, YYNGEE. V lost 6 bases to trimming and J lost 2 bases, with 15 bases between them. CDR3 size: 15 residues.

The chain links TRBV7-7 to TRBJ2-1; possible D gene TRBD1, 6 bases. Germline V CDR1 and CDR2: SSHAT, FNYEAQ (reference sequence). V lost 0 bases and J lost 8, with 11 bases in between. The CDR3 totals 14 residues. The CDR3, as DNA: TGTGCCAGCAGCTTAGCGGAATGGGGGCATGAGCAGTTCTTC. Its protein product is CASSLAEWGHEQFF.

The chain couples TRBV7-9 to TRBJ2-2, with D uncertain. The CDR3 runs to 15 residues. Germline V gene sequence: CDR1 SEHNR, CDR2 FQNEAQ (reference sequence). Trimming cost V 8 bases and J 0 bases, with 13 bases left between them. For the CDR3, the DNA is TGTGCCAGCCAAGGGATCAAATCGAACACCGGGGAGCTGTTTTTT. Translated, it gives CASQGIKSNTGELFF.

The chain carries TRBV5-1 and TRBJ2-5; 9 nucleotides agree with TRBD1. Trimming cost V 4 bases and J 5 bases; bases outside gene matches: 6. Germline assignment: CDR1 SGHRS and CDR2 YFSETQ. This CDR3 is built from 14 residues. In nucleotides, the CDR3 is TGCGCCAGCAGCGAGGGACAGGGTCTGGAGACCCAGTACTTC. As protein: CASSEGQGLETQYF.

The chain joins TRBV5-6 to TRBJ1-6; D is perhaps TRBD1 (5 bases). CDR1 SGHDT and CDR2 YYEEEE come from the germline V gene. The CDR3 consists of 15 residues. The germline V and J ends were trimmed by 0 bases and 10 bases, with 14 bases remaining between them. CDR3 in amino acids: CASSLGWGVGSPLHF. CDR3 coding DNA: TGTGCCAGCAGCTTGGGTTGGGGGGTCGGGTCACCCCTCCACTTT. The variable domain in full, completed from reference TRBV5-6 and TRBJ1-6, reads DAGVTQSPTHLIKTRGQQVTLRCSPKSGHDTVSWYQQALGQGPQFIFQYYEEEERQRGNFPDRFSGHQFPNYSSELNVNALLLGDSALYLCASSLGWGVGSPLHFGNGTRLTVT.

The chain links TRBV5-5 to TRBJ2-1, with TRBD2 identical over 11 bases. This CDR3 spans 15 amino acids. Germline V gene lookup returns CDR1 SGHKS and CDR2 YYEKEE (reference sequence). With V trimmed by 0 bases and J by 8 bases, 4 bases remained unmatched. For the CDR3, the DNA is TGTGCCAGCAGCTTGGGCCTAGCGGGGGGCTATGAGCAGTTCTTC. As protein: CASSLGLAGGYEQFF.

This chain uses TRBV11-1 with TRBJ1-1; possible D gene TRBD1, 5 bases. This CDR3 comprises 14 residues. From germline, CDR1 is SGHAT and CDR2 FQDESV (reference sequence). V was cut by 0 bases and J by 6 bases, with 11 bases left in between. The CDR3 nucleotides are TGTGCCAGCAGCTTAGCGAGCAGGGTGGCTGAAGCTTTCTTT. Translation: CASSLASRVAEAFF.

The chain employs TRBV19 and TRBJ1-2; possibly TRBD1 for D (6 bases). The CDR3 is 14 residues long. Trimming removed 6 bases at V and 8 bases at J, with 19 bases between. CDR1 is LNHDA and CDR2 is SQIVND in the germline V gene (reference sequence). DNA for the CDR3: TGTGCCAGTAGAGACCAACAGGGACCGAGGGGCTACACCTTC. It specifies CASRDQQGPRGYTF.

The table lists this clone with a count of one. The chain is built from TRBV3-1 (or the pseudogene TRBV3-2) and TRBJ2-2; TRBD2 aligns across 12 bases. The CDR3 sequence is 16 residues long. V was clipped by 0 bases and J by 4 bases; unmatched bases: 0. CDR1 is LGHDT and CDR2 is YNNKEL in the germline V gene (reference sequence). CDR3 sequence: CASSQELAGGTGELFF. CDR3 bases: TGTGCCAGCAGCCAAGAACTAGCGGGGGGCACCGGGGAGCTGTTTTTT.

V and J are TRBV6-4 and TRBJ2-4; the match to TRBD2 covers 10 bases. Germline V gene data show CDR1 as MRHNA and CDR2 as SNTAGT. V lost 2 bases to trimming and J lost 0 bases; unmatched junction nucleotides: 19. There are 22 residues in the CDR3. The CDR3 sequence is CASSDQHRERGGAWEAKNIQYF. Here the CDR3 DNA reads TGTGCCAGCAGTGACCAGCACCGGGAGCGGGGGGGGGCATGGGAAGCCAAAAACATTCAGTACTTC.

The chain couples TRBV6-6 to TRBJ2-1; D is unclear. The CDR3 runs to 12 residues. The V and J ends lost 5 bases and 0 bases respectively, with 2 bases between them. Germline assignment: CDR1 MNHNY and CDR2 SVGAGI (reference sequence). In DNA, the CDR3 is TGTGCCAGCAGTCCCTCCTACAATGAGCAGTTCTTC. It translates to CASSPSYNEQFF.

V and J are TRBV11-1 and TRBJ2-5, with 13 bases lining up with TRBD2. This CDR3 contains 15 residues. V lost 3 bases and J lost 9; bases outside the gene matches: 7. Per germline, CDR1 SGHAT and CDR2 FQDESV (reference sequence). The CDR3 DNA sequence: TGTGCCAGCAGCTTTGGGACTAGCGGGGAAGGGTCCCAGTACTTC. This codes for CASSFGTSGEGSQYF.

As for this clone: This sample includes further DNA sequences coding for the same CDR3. This chain connects TRBV4-1 to TRBJ2-5; a weak D match, TRBD2 (7 bases). Germline CDR1 and CDR2: MGHRA and YSYEKL. V was trimmed by 1 base and J by 5 bases, leaving 14 bases between them. The CDR3 is made up of 15 amino acids. Written as DNA, the CDR3 is TGCGCCAGCAGCCAAGGGGACGGGGGGCGGGAGACCCAGTACTTC. Its protein is CASSQGDGGRETQYF.

The rearrangement links TRBV5-4 to TRBJ2-5; D is unclear. The V gene lost 2 bases and the J gene lost 3 bases, with 8 bases spanning the gap. This CDR3 contains 13 residues. The V gene's germline CDR1 is SGHNT and CDR2 YYREEE (reference sequence). The CDR3 reads CASSFTVEETQYF. The CDR3 DNA sequence: TGTGCCAGCAGCTTTACGGTGGAAGAGACCCAGTACTTC.

This chain uses TRBV28 with TRBJ1-6; D uncertain. There are 13 residues in the CDR3. Germline CDR1 reads MDHEN; CDR2 reads SYDVKM. Between the trimmed V and J ends, which lost 7 bases and 10 bases, there was a span of 14 bases. The CDR3 here is CASTGLGRSPLHF. The CDR3 DNA reads TGTGCCAGCACGGGCTTGGGAAGATCACCCCTCCACTTT.

This clone was detected only once. The J gene is TRBJ1-1, the V gene TRBV3-1 (or the pseudogene TRBV3-2), with 8 bases matching TRBD1. The trim removed 4 bases at V and 4 bases at J, leaving 5 bases unmatched. This CDR3 region has 14 residues. Germline lookup yields CDR1 LGHDT and CDR2 YNNKEL (reference sequence). The CDR3 is CASSRQGIGTEAFF. CDR3 DNA sequence: TGTGCCAGCAGCCGACAGGGGATAGGCACTGAAGCTTTCTTT.

J is TRBJ2-7 and V is TRBV4-2; TRBD2 aligns across 11 bases. With V trimmed by 4 bases and J by 0 bases, 2 bases remained unmatched. CDR3 length: 15 residues. Germline V CDR1 and CDR2: LGHNA, YNFKEQ. In DNA form, the CDR3 reads TGTGCCAGCAGCCCGGGACTAGCGGACTCCTACGAGCAGTACTTC. It codes for CASSPGLADSYEQYF.

The rearrangement links TRBV7-6 to TRBJ2-7; 15 bases map to TRBD2. The germline V gene has CDR1 SGHVS and CDR2 FNYEAQ. The junction had 9 bases not matched to a gene; V was cut back by 5 bases and J by 1 base. This CDR3 comprises 18 residues. Here the CDR3 reads CASSPQGLAGGVSYEQYF. The CDR3 DNA is TGTGCCAGCAGCCCTCAGGGACTAGCGGGGGGCGTTTCCTACGAGCAGTACTTC.

In DNA form, the CDR3 reads TGTGCCAGCAGCAAGGACAGGGGATCGGAGACCCAGTACTTC. Translation: CASSKDRGSETQYF. The rearrangement joins TRBV7-9 to TRBJ2-5, with TRBD1 matching over 9 bases. This CDR3 comprises 14 residues. Germline V gives CDR1 SEHNR, CDR2 FQNEAQ (reference sequence). J lost 5 bases, V lost 5 bases, and 6 bases had no gene match. Based on the CDR3 plus reference TRBV7-9 and TRBJ2-5, the full variable domain is DTGVSQNPRHKITKRGQNVTFRCDPISEHNRLYWYRQTLGQGPEFLTYFQNEAQLEKSRLLSDRFSAERPKGSFSTLEIQRTEQGDSAMYLCASSKDRGSETQYFGPGTRLLVL.

This clone has just one count. Written as DNA, the CDR3 is TGTGCCAGCTCACCAACCGGGACTAGCTTTGAGGGGGAGCTGTTTTTT. Residues: CASSPTGTSFEGELFF. The chain recombines TRBV18 with TRBJ2-2, with 9 bases aligning to TRBD2. V shed 2 bases, J shed 8 bases, and the junction held 9 bases outside the gene matches. The CDR3 runs to 16 residues. The germline V gene encodes CDR1 KGHSH and CDR2 LQKENI.

The genes are TRBV30 and TRBJ2-2; tentative D call: TRBD1 (6 bases). Trimming left V 0 bases short and J 1 base short, with 9 bases between. This CDR3 spans 15 amino acids. Looked up from germline, CDR1 is GTSNPN and CDR2 is SVGIG (reference sequence). The CDR3 region is CAWSVLRGNTGELFF. The CDR3 nucleotides are TGTGCCTGGAGTGTACTCAGGGGGAACACCGGGGAGCTGTTTTTT.

The chain has TRBV5-4 and TRBJ1-2, with 7 nucleotides matching TRBD1. This CDR3 is 16 amino acids long. Unmatched junction bases numbered 8, after V lost 0 bases and J lost 3 bases. Germline lookup yields CDR1 SGHNT and CDR2 YYREEE (reference sequence). CDR3 residues: CASSLGRGGYDYGYTF. As DNA, the CDR3 is TGTGCCAGCAGCTTGGGTAGAGGGGGCTACGACTATGGCTACACCTTC.

The chain couples TRBV19 to TRBJ2-7, with 11 positions matching TRBD2. V lost 7 bases, J lost 0 bases, and 5 bases stayed unmatched. This CDR3 has 15 amino acids. Per germline, CDR1 LNHDA and CDR2 SQIVND (reference sequence). The CDR3 loop reads CASTRGLADSYEQYF. The CDR3 DNA follows: TGTGCCAGTACCCGGGGACTAGCGGACTCCTACGAGCAGTACTTC.

The V and J genes are TRBV20-1 and TRBJ2-7; no clear D gene. The CDR3 sequence is 14 residues long. Looked up from germline, CDR1 is DFQATT and CDR2 is SNEGSKA (reference sequence). V was clipped by 3 bases and J by 4 bases, with 16 bases between them. The CDR3 reads CSASGHPMGYEQYF. DNA of the CDR3: TGCAGTGCTAGTGGGCACCCCATGGGTTACGAGCAGTACTTC.